This T cell receptor beta chain was recorded in a study of T cells after yellow fever vaccination (dated by TCRdb to about 2019). With respect to the entire study: Libraries from fractions with low cell numbers were prepared with the SMART-Seq v4 Ultra Low Input RNA kit. To follow T-cell clones before and after primary and booster YFV17D yellow fever vaccination, bulk TCR alpha and beta repertoires were sequenced over time. Two healthy male donors, one aged 18 to 29 and one aged 30 to 40 years, made up the cohort. Blood samples were taken at several timepoints before and after primary and secondary immunization, and bulk PBMC replicates and cell subsets were isolated.

The full study reports these points: Computational filtering was needed because FACS-sorted repertoires could contain abundant contaminating clonotypes from the bulk population. A small fraction of clonotypes showed up in both the CD4 and CD8 compartments, probably as a result of convergent recombination. Compared with the primary T-cell response, the secondary T-cell response was faster but weaker, reaching its peak on day 5 rather than on day 15. Because the study included only two donors, the extent to which the findings can be generalized is limited. Most clones expanded after primary vaccination (around 97% of CD4 and 80% to 90% of CD8) were re-detected after the booster, suggesting that broad memory maintenance occurred.

CDR1 and CDR2 are read off the germline V gene as SGHTA and FQGTGA. The CDR3 numbers 15 residues from cysteine through phenylalanine. Only the CDR3 DNA stays, 45 bases, in frame from base 1. Relative to germline, V is 5 bases shorter and J is 1 base shorter, with 13 bases between their ends. This clonotype occurred a few times. This receptor's antigen is unknown. Nothing much larger sits one base from this clone, and base qualities are not available. The sample's treatment or condition label is to be understood as: live attenuated yellow fever vaccine strain. PBMCs were isolated from peripheral blood using a standard Ficoll-Paque protocol. Dynabeads CD4 and CD8 positive selection kits were used to isolate CD4 and CD8 T-cell fractions. TriZol was used to extract RNA from bulk PBMCs, from CD4 and CD8 fractions, and from dextramer-positive and dextramer-negative fractions. The instrument given in TCRdb is Illumina NovaSeq 6000. TCR cDNA was synthesized by 5'RACE template switching, which introduced a universal primer site and unique molecular identifiers. Priming for cDNA synthesis came from both the TCR alpha and TCR beta constant segments. Two PCR steps were used to amplify libraries, with sample barcodes and sequencing adapters being added in the second step. Sequencing of the libraries was done on either Illumina HiSeq 2500 (2x100 bp) or NovaSeq (2x150 bp). Per the original workflow: Demultiplexing of reads and collapsing into UMI consensus sequences were performed with MIGEC, and V(D)J alignment was carried out with MiXCR. Vaccine-responding clonotypes were defined with edgeR using replicate PBMC samples, requiring FDR below 0.01 and a log2 fold change above 5 up to day 15. Bulk clonotypes were assigned CD4 or CD8 identity according to which sequenced CD4 or CD8 repertoire held them at higher abundance. TCRdb passed the public sequencing reads through fastp at Q25 and MiXCR, retaining productive beta sequences. CDR3 protein sequences are deduplicated, and each keeps its most common genes and DNA. TCRdb, rather than the study authors, made the V and J calls. The sample table holds 300,000 to 400,000 distinct CDR3 sequences, of which under 15% were seen once. Together, the top ten hold 2.5% to 4% of the sample.

The source material was CD4+ T cells sorted from PBMCs, sampled 15 days after the yellow fever booster vaccination. The source is a man aged 18 to 29 who received the YFV17D yellow fever vaccine. This receptor chain uses TRBV7-3 and TRBJ2-3; the D segment may tentatively be TRBD1 or TRBD2, each giving 5 matched bases. CDR3 sequence: CASSQVGVGTDTQYF. In nucleotides, the sequence is TGTGCCAGCAGCCAGGTGGGGGTAGGCACAGATACGCAGTATTTT.